Sequencing of this TCR beta chain was carried out in a study of cytomegalovirus exposure and HLA in healthy donors. Each donor's status was that of a healthy bone marrow donor. This clone turned up a few times. The antigen remains unidentified. The PCR had 60 Vbeta and 13 Jbeta primers. The assay was immunoSEQ multiplex PCR, and TCRdb's table has in-frame clones only and misses some. The sample includes roughly 130,000 clones, approximately 80% of them seen just once. Study conclusions and caveats: Several top significant clusters appeared, in a later analysis, to be linked to common viral pathogens. Rare sequences made up most TCRs, while some public TCRs were found in many donors.

This receptor was identified in a male donor in good health and CMV-seronegative. Material: PBMCs.

The CDR3 DNA follows: TGTGCCAGCAGCTTGGCGCGGGGCGGGAGCTCCTACAATGAGCAGTTCTTC. This gives the protein CASSLARGGSSYNEQFF. The chain carries TRBV7-9 and TRBJ2-1; 7 bases are shared with TRBD2. With V trimmed by 3 bases and J by 0 bases, 8 bases remained unmatched. The CDR3 runs to 17 residues. Germline V gene lookup returns CDR1 SEHNR and CDR2 FQNEAQ (reference sequence).